This T cell receptor (beta chain) was profiled in a study of T cell responses to AZD1222 COVID-19 vaccine. The assay was immunoSEQ multiplex PCR, and TCRdb's table has in-frame clones only and misses some. The data show fewer than 150,000 clones, approximately 94% seen once. This clone was counted only a few times. The TCR was taken from an adult in good health. The source material was peripheral blood, sampled on day 0 of AZD1222 vaccination.

The CDR3 protein is CASSLRTGWSYSPLHF. DNA for the CDR3: TGTGCCAGCAGCCTCCGGACAGGATGGTCCTATTCACCCCTCCACTTT. V usage is TRBV5-4 and J usage is TRBJ1-6; TRBD1 agrees at 7 bases. CDR1 and CDR2 (germline): SGHNT, YYREEE (reference sequence). The CDR3 extends over 16 amino acids. V was pared by 4 bases and J by 8 bases, with 12 bases of the junction left unmatched.